This T cell receptor (beta chain) was recovered during a study of blood T cell repertoires in COVID-19. Study at large: Collection of acute and convalescent COVID-19 samples took place in the United States, Italy and Spain. In each case, the material was cDNA or gDNA derived from T cells, B-cell-depleted T cells, or PBMCs.

Trimming cost V 0 bases and J 2 bases, with 8 bases left between them. The CDR3 totals 14 residues. CDR1 and CDR2 (germline): SGHDT, YYEEEE. Enrolled during active infection, Seattle patients were then followed longitudinally. Repertoires were generated with immunoSEQ multiplex PCR, while TCRdb's copy carries only in-frame clones and drops some. The data hold 150,000 to 200,000 clones, with roughly 77% observed a single time. The chain carries TRBV5-6 and TRBJ1-2; D is ambiguous. The receptor was derived from a woman in her thirties or forties with COVID-19, enrolled during active disease. Specimen: peripheral blood. CDR3 bases: TGTGCCAGCAGCTTGGACAGTACCAACTATGGCTACACCTTC. Translation gives CASSLDSTNYGYTF.